This paragraph reports one TCR beta chain. This sample is drawn from a study of blood T cell repertoires in COVID-19. Using immunoSEQ multiplex PCR, the repertoire was profiled, and TCRdb retains in-frame clones only, with some absent. The table has roughly 200,000 clones, 85% seen once; the top ten hold 18%. Trimming at V came to 0 bases and at J to 1 base, leaving 8 bases not matched to a gene. The CDR3 sequence is 17 residues long. Germline V gives CDR1 PRHDT, CDR2 FYEKMQ (reference sequence). Enrollees, about 18 to 95 years old, lived in approximately 25 US areas. V gene TRBV13 combines with J gene TRBJ2-5, with 7 bases aligning to TRBD2. The specimen was PBMCs or T cells enriched from blood (not recorded which). The TCR was taken from a man aged 35 to 55 who had recovered from COVID-19. The CDR3 region is CASSLGERGEGQETQYF. The CDR3 DNA follows: TGTGCCAGCAGCTTAGGGGAGCGGGGAGAGGGCCAAGAGACCCAGTACTTC.